Below are 29 T cell receptor beta chains sequenced from a single sample in a study of T cell repertoires in cytomegalovirus infection. TCRdb reprocessed the reads via MiXCR and lists one record per CDR3 protein. The table has 300,000 to 400,000 distinct CDR3 sequences, 20% to 25% seen once. What these receptors recognize is not known. The sequenced sample was cultured PBMCs, obtained from culture after CMV antigen stimulation. The receptor set was obtained from a human donor in good health (CMV status not recorded). Some clones in this sample may be carry-over from other donors' samples.

This clonotype was seen a handful of times. The chain carries TRBV5-1 and TRBJ2-3, with D possibly TRBD2 on 6 matching bases. Trimming removed 4 bases from V and 2 bases from J, with 11 bases in between. The CDR3 consists of 14 residues. Germline CDR1 and CDR2: SGHRS and YFSETQ. This CDR3 is CASSISGPTDTQYF. CDR3 sequence (DNA): TGCGCCAGCAGCATTAGCGGACCCACAGATACGCAGTATTTT. Using reference TRBV5-1 and TRBJ2-3 for the parts outside the CDR3, the full variable domain is KAGVTQTPRYLIKTRGQQVTLSCSPISGHRSVSWYQQTPGQGLQFLFEYFSETQRNKGNFPGRFSGRQFSNSRSEMNVSTLELGDSALYLCASSISGPTDTQYFGPGTRLTVL.

In the case of this clonotype: A junction end diverges from the germline sequence, so it may reflect a read error. The genes are TRBV28 and TRBJ1-5; a possible D gene is TRBD1 (5 bases). The CDR3 loop spans 14 amino acids. Germline assignment: CDR1 MDHEN and CDR2 SYDVKM. CDR3 residues: CDSTVVGDTQPQHF. The CDR3 DNA reads as TGTGACAGCACCGTAGTAGGGGATACGCAGCCCCAGCATTTT.

This clonotype came up a few times. The CDR3 sequence is CASSGKREETDTQYF. Here the CDR3 DNA reads TGTGCCAGCAGTGGGAAGCGGGAGGAGACAGATACGCAGTATTTT. The chain is built from TRBV25-1 and TRBJ2-3; the match to TRBD2 covers 9 bases. Germline-derived CDR1 and CDR2 are MGHDK and SYGVNS. The V and J ends lost 4 bases and 3 bases, in that order; junction bases with no gene match: 5. This CDR3 has 15 amino acids.

The CDR3 loop reads CASSPHGTGNTEAFF. In DNA form, the CDR3 reads TGTGCCAGCTCACCACACGGGACAGGGAACACTGAAGCTTTCTTT. V gene TRBV18 combines with J gene TRBJ1-1, with 8 bases matching TRBD1. The J segment lost 1 base and the V segment lost 1 base, leaving 2 bases of the junction unmatched. This CDR3 region has 15 residues. Germline-derived CDR1 and CDR2 are KGHSH and LQKENI. Based on the CDR3 plus reference TRBV18 and TRBJ1-1, the full variable domain is NAGVMQNPRHLVRRRGQEARLRCSPMKGHSHVYWYRQLPEEGLKFMVYLQKENIIDESGMPKERFSAEFPKEGPSILRIQQVVRGDSAAYFCASSPHGTGNTEAFFGQGTRLTVV.

This chain uses TRBV5-1 with TRBJ1-2, with D perhaps TRBD1 (6 bases). V was cut by 2 bases and J by 0 bases, with 11 bases left in between. The germline CDR1 and CDR2 sequences are SGHRS and YFSETQ. CDR3 length: 15 amino acids. Here the CDR3 DNA reads TGCGCCAGCAGCTTAACAGGGAAAGCTAACTATGGCTACACCTTC. Its protein is CASSLTGKANYGYTF. The variable domain in full, completed from reference TRBV5-1 and TRBJ1-2, reads KAGVTQTPRYLIKTRGQQVTLSCSPISGHRSVSWYQQTPGQGLQFLFEYFSETQRNKGNFPGRFSGRQFSNSRSEMNVSTLELGDSALYLCASSLTGKANYGYTFGSGTRLTVV.

V and J are TRBV20-1 and TRBJ2-5, with TRBD2 as a possible D gene (5 bases). V lost 2 bases and J lost 2, with 9 bases in between. The germline gives CDR1 DFQATT, CDR2 SNEGSKA (reference sequence). This CDR3 is 13 amino acids long. As DNA, the CDR3 is TGCAGTGCTAGAAACGGAGGACAAGAGACCCAGTACTTC. This sequence encodes CSARNGGQETQYF.

There are a few counts of this clonotype. J is TRBJ2-1 and V is TRBV6-5; the match to TRBD1 covers 8 bases. The ends lost 2 bases at V and 8 bases at J; junction bases unmatched: 8. There are 15 residues in the CDR3. Germline-derived CDR1 and CDR2 are MNHEY and SVGAGI. The CDR3 region is CASSYRGQGGDEQFF. CDR3 sequence (DNA): TGTGCCAGCAGTTACCGTGGACAGGGAGGCGATGAGCAGTTCTTC.

This clonotype has just one count. The chain is built from TRBV2 and TRBJ2-1; possibly TRBD2 for D (6 bases). Germline CDR1 SNHLY, CDR2 FYNNEI. This CDR3 contains 16 residues. V lost 6 bases, J lost 7 bases, and 22 bases lay in between. The CDR3 sequence is CASRGVRGRSQNEQFF. The CDR3 nucleotides read TGTGCCAGCAGGGGGGTAAGAGGGAGGAGCCAAAATGAGCAGTTCTTC.

This chain links TRBV7-9 with TRBJ2-7; D is ambiguous. The CDR3 extends over 12 amino acids. V lost 4 bases, J lost 3 bases, and 7 bases lay in between. Germline-derived CDR1 and CDR2 are SEHNR and FQNEAQ (reference sequence). The CDR3 DNA reads TGTGCCAGCAGCTCGACCGACTACGAGCAGTACTTC. Encoded protein: CASSSTDYEQYF.

This clonotype was observed at least ten times. The genes are TRBV7-8 and TRBJ2-1, with 8 bases identical to TRBD2. This CDR3 has 17 residues. V trimming: 1 base; J trimming: 7 bases; junction bases outside the gene matches: 12. Germline V gene sequence: CDR1 SGHVS, CDR2 FQNEAQ. CDR3: CASSLGSGSFSQNEQFF. CDR3 DNA sequence: TGTGCCAGCAGCTTAGGGAGCGGGAGCTTTTCACAAAATGAGCAGTTCTTC.

The rearrangement joins TRBV14 to TRBJ2-1; 8 positions match TRBD2. Germline CDR1 SGHDN, CDR2 FVKESK. With 4 bases clipped from V and 4 bases from J, the junction kept 9 bases outside the gene matches. The CDR3 extends over 16 amino acids. The CDR3 DNA reads as TGTGCCAGCAGCCGCTATAGCGGGGTGACGTACAATGAGCAGTTCTTC. It specifies CASSRYSGVTYNEQFF.

This clonotype has a handful of counts. DNA of the CDR3: TGTGCCACCAGCAGAGATCGCAGCGACATACCCTACAATGAGCAGTTCTTC. This gives the protein CATSRDRSDIPYNEQFF. V gene TRBV15 combines with J gene TRBJ2-1; D not certain. The V end lost 0 bases, the J end lost 2 bases, and 14 bases lay between the germline ends. The CDR3 is made up of 17 amino acids. The germline gives CDR1 LNHNV, CDR2 YYDKDF (reference sequence).

The chain has TRBV20-1 and TRBJ2-1; TRBD1 matches 8 bases. The CDR3 covers 13 residues. Germline V gene data show CDR1 as DFQATT and CDR2 as SNEGSKA (reference sequence). The V and J ends lost 6 bases and 9 bases, in that order; junction bases with no gene match: 10. CDR3 residues: CSAQRTGNGEQFF. The DNA for the CDR3 is TGCAGTGCCCAACGGACAGGGAACGGTGAGCAGTTCTTC.

This clonotype was seen a handful of times. This chain uses TRBV6-6 with TRBJ2-6; D remains ambiguous. Trimming removed 8 bases at V and 2 bases at J, with 7 bases between. This CDR3 spans 13 amino acids. Germline-derived CDR1 and CDR2 are MNHNY and SVGAGI (reference sequence). The CDR3 DNA reads as TGTGCCAGCGGAAGGACTGGGGCCAACGTCCTGACTTTC. It yields the protein CASGRTGANVLTF.

There are many counts of this clonotype. The genes are TRBV7-6 and TRBJ2-3; 7 bases are a match to TRBD2. V was pared by 0 bases and J by 4 bases, with 13 bases of the junction left unmatched. Germline assignment: CDR1 SGHVS and CDR2 FNYEAQ. The CDR3 is 18 amino acids. CDR3 nucleotide sequence: TGTGCCAGCAGCTTAGCGTTAGGATTAGGCGGGAGAGCAGATACGCAGTATTTT. Translating gives CASSLALGLGGRADTQYF.

The chain combines TRBV11-2 with TRBJ2-3; D is undetermined. V dropped 5 bases and J dropped 2 bases, with 17 bases sitting between them. The germline V gene encodes CDR1 SGHAT and CDR2 FQNNGV. The CDR3 runs to 16 residues. The CDR3 loop reads CASSPSLRLHTDTQYF. CDR3 nucleotide sequence: TGTGCCAGCAGCCCCAGCTTGCGACTCCACACAGATACGCAGTATTTT.

This chain joins TRBV27 and TRBJ2-7; TRBD1 matches at 8 bases. CDR3 length: 15 amino acids. Looked up from germline, CDR1 is MNHEY and CDR2 is SMNVEV (reference sequence). Trimming took 2 bases from V and 6 from J; bases not matched to a gene: 9. The CDR3 sequence is CASSLPPGDRGEQYV. The CDR3 DNA reads as TGTGCCAGCAGTTTACCCCCCGGAGACAGGGGCGAGCAGTACGTC.

This clonotype was observed a handful of times. J is TRBJ2-1 and V is TRBV9; possibly TRBD1 or TRBD2 for D (5 bases each). V was clipped by 4 bases and J by 5 bases, with 16 bases between them. The CDR3 loop spans 15 amino acids. Germline V lookup: CDR1 SGDLS, CDR2 YYNGEE. The DNA of the CDR3 is TGTGCCAGCAGCATCCGGGACCGGGCTCACAATGAGCAGTTCTTC. This gives the protein CASSIRDRAHNEQFF.

The chain carries TRBV7-8 and TRBJ2-7; D not certain. Germline CDR1 and CDR2: SGHVS and FQNEAQ. The CDR3 is 13 amino acids. The V end lost 4 bases, the J end lost 1 base, and 8 bases lay between the germline ends. This CDR3 is CASSYRGSYEQYF. The CDR3 nucleotides are TGTGCCAGCAGCTACCGTGGGTCCTACGAGCAGTACTTC.

The chain uses TRBV5-1 and TRBJ2-1; tentatively, D is TRBD1 or TRBD2 (5 bases each). The V end was cut by 2 bases, the J end by 6 bases, with 12 bases between. The CDR3 sequence is 14 residues long. Germline V gene sequence: CDR1 SGHRS, CDR2 YFSETQ. Here the CDR3 reads CASSLQASLNEQFF. CDR3 sequence (DNA): TGCGCCAGCAGCTTACAGGCTAGCCTCAATGAGCAGTTCTTC. The variable domain in full, completed from reference TRBV5-1 and TRBJ2-1, reads KAGVTQTPRYLIKTRGQQVTLSCSPISGHRSVSWYQQTPGQGLQFLFEYFSETQRNKGNFPGRFSGRQFSNSRSEMNVSTLELGDSALYLCASSLQASLNEQFFGPGTRLTVL.

This clonotype was observed at least ten times. This chain connects TRBV7-2 to TRBJ2-6, with 9 nucleotides matching TRBD1. The V gene's germline CDR1 is SGHTA and CDR2 FQGNSA. V lost 6 bases to trimming and J lost 10 bases; unmatched junction nucleotides: 10. The CDR3 spans 15 residues. CDR3 sequence: CASSLTGGRRNVLTF. The CDR3 DNA follows: TGTGCCAGCAGTTTAACAGGGGGCAGAAGAAACGTCCTGACTTTC.

This clonotype occurred many times. The chain has TRBV7-8 and TRBJ2-7; D is uncertain. The CDR3 spans 14 residues. V was trimmed by 2 bases and J by 3 bases, leaving 11 bases between them. Per germline, CDR1 SGHVS and CDR2 FQNEAQ. The DNA for the CDR3 is TGTGCCAGCAGCTTATTCAAGGAGAGCTACGAGCAGTACGTC. This codes for CASSLFKESYEQYV.

This clonotype has more than one count but fewer than ten. This chain connects TRBV6-2 or TRBV6-3 to TRBJ1-1, with D hard to call. In germline, CDR1 is MNHEY, CDR2 SVGEGT. The length of the CDR3 is 17 residues. V was pared by 2 bases and J by 0 bases, with 16 bases between. The CDR3 protein is CASSYPPIGSLNTEAFF. CDR3 DNA sequence: TGTGCCAGCAGTTACCCTCCAATCGGAAGTCTGAACACTGAAGCTTTCTTT.

Concerning this clonotype: A much larger clone lies a single base off, so this may be a read error. The rearrangement uses TRBV7-8 and TRBJ2-5; weak D call: TRBD2 (5 bases). Per germline, CDR1 SGHVS and CDR2 FQNEAQ. The CDR3 length is 13 residues. The DNA for the CDR3 is TGTGCCAGCAGCCCTCGATTGGGAGAGACCCGGTACTTC. Translating gives CASSPRLGETRYF. Full variable domain (remainder filled in from reference TRBV7-8 and TRBJ2-5): GAGVSQSPRYKVAKRGQDVALRCDPISGHVSLFWYQQALGQGPEFLTYFQNEAQLDKSGLPSDRFFAERPEGSVSTLKIQRTQQEDSAVYLCASSPRLGETRYFGPGTRLLVL.

The gene calls are TRBV13 and TRBJ2-7; either TRBD1 or TRBD2 may fit D (5 bases each). Trimming stripped 2 bases from V and 6 bases from J, with 20 bases between. This CDR3 is built from 16 residues. Germline CDR1 PRHDT, CDR2 FYEKMQ (reference sequence). CDR3 amino acids: CASSLRLPDRDGEQYF. In DNA form, the CDR3 reads TGTGCCAGCAGCTTACGGCTTCCTGACCGGGACGGCGAGCAGTACTTC.

V and J are TRBV20-1 and TRBJ2-5; 8 bases are a match to TRBD2. The CDR3 sequence is 16 residues long. Germline V gene data show CDR1 as DFQATT and CDR2 as SNEGSKA (reference sequence). After removal of 1 base from V and 2 bases from J, the junction contained 9 bases not matched to a gene. The CDR3 region is CSARGWAGGLQETQYF. The CDR3 bases are TGCAGTGCTAGAGGATGGGCGGGAGGCCTTCAAGAGACCCAGTACTTC.

The chain couples TRBV7-2 to TRBJ1-1; TRBD1 matches 7 bases. In germline, CDR1 is SGHTA, CDR2 FQGNSA. The length of the CDR3 is 14 residues. The V and J ends lost 6 bases and 4 bases, in that order; junction bases with no gene match: 8. The CDR3 reads CASRFDRVGTEAFF. CDR3 in DNA: TGTGCCAGCAGGTTTGACAGGGTAGGCACTGAAGCTTTCTTT.

The chain recombines TRBV7-9 with TRBJ1-2; TRBD1 agrees at 7 bases. V was clipped by 6 bases and J by 3 bases; unmatched bases: 7. The V gene's germline CDR1 is SEHNR and CDR2 FQNEAQ (reference sequence). The CDR3 consists of 14 residues. The CDR3 sequence: CASRFTGDDYGYTF. The CDR3 coding sequence is TGTGCCAGCAGGTTTACAGGGGATGACTATGGCTACACCTTC.

In this sample, this clonotype turned up a few times. The chain combines TRBV6-5 with TRBJ2-5, with 11 nucleotides matching TRBD2. CDR3 length equals 15 residues. CDR1 is MNHEY and CDR2 is SVGAGI in the germline V gene. The junction had 4 bases not matched to a gene; V was cut back by 5 bases and J by 2 bases. CDR3 residues: CASSQGTSGQETQYF. The CDR3 region has the DNA TGTGCCAGCAGTCAAGGGACTAGCGGACAAGAGACCCAGTACTTC.